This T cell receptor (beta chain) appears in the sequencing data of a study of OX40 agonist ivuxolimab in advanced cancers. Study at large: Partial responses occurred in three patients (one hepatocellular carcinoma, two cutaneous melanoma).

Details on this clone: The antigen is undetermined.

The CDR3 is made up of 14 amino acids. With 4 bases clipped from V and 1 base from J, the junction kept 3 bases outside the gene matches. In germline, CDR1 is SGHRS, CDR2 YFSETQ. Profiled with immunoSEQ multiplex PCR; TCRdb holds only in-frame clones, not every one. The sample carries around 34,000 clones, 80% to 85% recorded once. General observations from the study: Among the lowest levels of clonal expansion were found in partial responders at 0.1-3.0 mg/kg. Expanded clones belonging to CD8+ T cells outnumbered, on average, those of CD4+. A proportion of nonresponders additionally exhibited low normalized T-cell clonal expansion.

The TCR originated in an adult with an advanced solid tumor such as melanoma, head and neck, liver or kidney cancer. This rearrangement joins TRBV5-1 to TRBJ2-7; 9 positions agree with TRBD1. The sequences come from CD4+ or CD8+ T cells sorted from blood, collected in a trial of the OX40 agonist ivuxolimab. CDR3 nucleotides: TGCGCCAGCAGCCAAGGACAGGGGTCCTACGAGCAGTACTTC. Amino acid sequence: CASSQGQGSYEQYF.